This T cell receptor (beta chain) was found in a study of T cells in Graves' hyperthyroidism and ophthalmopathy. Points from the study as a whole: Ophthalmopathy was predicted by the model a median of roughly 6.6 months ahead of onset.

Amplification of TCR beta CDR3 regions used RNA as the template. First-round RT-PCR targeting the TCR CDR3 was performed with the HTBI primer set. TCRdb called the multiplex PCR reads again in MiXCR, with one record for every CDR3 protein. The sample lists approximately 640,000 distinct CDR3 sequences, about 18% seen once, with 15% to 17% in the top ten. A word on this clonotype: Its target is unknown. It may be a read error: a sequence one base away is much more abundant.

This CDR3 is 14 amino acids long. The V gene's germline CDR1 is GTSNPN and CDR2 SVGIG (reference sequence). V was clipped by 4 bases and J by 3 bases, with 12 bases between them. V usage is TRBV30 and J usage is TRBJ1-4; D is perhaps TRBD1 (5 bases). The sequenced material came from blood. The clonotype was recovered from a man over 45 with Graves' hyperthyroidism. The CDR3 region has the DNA TGTGCCTGGAACCAGGGATGGGCTAATGAAAAACTGTTTTTT. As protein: CAWNQGWANEKLFF.